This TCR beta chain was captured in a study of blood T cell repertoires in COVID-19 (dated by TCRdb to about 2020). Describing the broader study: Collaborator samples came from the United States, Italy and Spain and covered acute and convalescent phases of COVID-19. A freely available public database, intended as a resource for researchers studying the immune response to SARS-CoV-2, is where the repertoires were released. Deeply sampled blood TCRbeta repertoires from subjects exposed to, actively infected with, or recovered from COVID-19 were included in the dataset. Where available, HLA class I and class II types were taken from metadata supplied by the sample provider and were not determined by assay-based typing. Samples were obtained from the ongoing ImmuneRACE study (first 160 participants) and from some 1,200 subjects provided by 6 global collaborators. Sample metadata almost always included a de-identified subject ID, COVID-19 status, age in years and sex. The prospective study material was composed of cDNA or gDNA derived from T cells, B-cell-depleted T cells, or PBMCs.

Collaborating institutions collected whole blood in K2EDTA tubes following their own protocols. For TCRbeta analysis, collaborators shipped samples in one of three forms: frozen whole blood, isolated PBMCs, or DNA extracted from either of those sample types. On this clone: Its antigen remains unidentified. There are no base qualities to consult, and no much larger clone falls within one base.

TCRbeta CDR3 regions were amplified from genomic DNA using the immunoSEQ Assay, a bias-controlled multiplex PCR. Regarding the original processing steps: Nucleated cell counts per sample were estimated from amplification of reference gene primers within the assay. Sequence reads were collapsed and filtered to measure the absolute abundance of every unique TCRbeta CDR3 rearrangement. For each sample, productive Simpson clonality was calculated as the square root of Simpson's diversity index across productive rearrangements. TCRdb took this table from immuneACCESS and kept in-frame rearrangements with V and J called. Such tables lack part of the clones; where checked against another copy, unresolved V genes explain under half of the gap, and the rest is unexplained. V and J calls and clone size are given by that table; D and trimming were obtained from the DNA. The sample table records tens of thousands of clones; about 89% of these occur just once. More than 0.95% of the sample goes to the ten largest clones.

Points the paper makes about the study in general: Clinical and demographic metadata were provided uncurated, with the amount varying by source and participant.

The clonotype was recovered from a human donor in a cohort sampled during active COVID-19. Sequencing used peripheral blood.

The CDR3 in this case is CASSLAGQGRSSYNSPLHF. Here is the DNA: TGTGCCAGCAGCTTAGCGGGGCAGGGTCGGAGCTCCTATAATTCACCCCTCCACTTT. The chain is made from TRBV7-2 and TRBJ1-6, with a weak D call of TRBD1 (5 bases match). V is reduced by 0 bases and J by 0 bases, leaving a spacing of 15 bases between them. For CDR1 and CDR2, the germline V gene lists SGHTA and FQGNSA. From the cysteine through the phenylalanine, the CDR3 covers 19 amino acids. Of the read, only the CDR3 DNA is kept; its 57 bases are in frame from base 1.